This T cell receptor (beta chain) was recovered during a study of early T cells in non-severe SARS-CoV-2 infection. Unique molecular identifiers were attached to individual cDNA molecules. TCRdb reanalysed the 5' RACE reads using MiXCR and keeps one entry per CDR3 protein. The sample holds some 77,000 distinct CDR3 sequences, 10% to 15% seen once. The CDR3 has 13 amino acids. Germline CDR1 MNHEY, CDR2 SVGAGI. Trimming removed 3 bases from V and 5 bases from J, with 10 bases in between. The rearrangement links TRBV6-5 to TRBJ2-5; no clear D gene. This TCR was sampled from an adult who was a healthcare worker with PCR-confirmed SARS-CoV-2 infection or an uninfected control (not recorded which). The donor label of this sample is uncertain. Source: whole blood, taken at baseline. The CDR3 loop reads CASSYTRAETQYF. For the CDR3, the DNA is TGTGCCAGCAGTTATACGCGTGCGGAGACCCAGTACTTC.